This T cell receptor (beta chain) was captured in a study of blood T cell repertoires in COVID-19. Some clones are missing from TCRdb's copy, which holds only in-frame ones; the method was immunoSEQ multiplex PCR. Of 250,000 to 350,000 clones in the sample, about 88% are singletons; the top ten hold around 10%. Sequenced material: peripheral blood. The sequence was obtained from a woman in her twenties or thirties with COVID-19, enrolled during active disease.

The CDR3 DNA reads TGCGCCAGCAGCTTAGGTTACGAGGGGGTCGCTGAAGCTTTCTTT. It encodes CASSLGYEGVAEAFF. The rearrangement links TRBV5-1 to TRBJ1-1, with D possibly being TRBD1 (6 bases). The CDR3 length is 15 residues. Trimming removed 2 bases at V and 6 bases at J, with 17 bases between. The germline gives CDR1 SGHRS, CDR2 YFSETQ.